This record concerns one T cell receptor (beta chain) sequence. The data were produced by immunoSEQ multiplex PCR, yet TCRdb's version contains in-frame clones alone and is incomplete. In the table there are 250,000 to 350,000 clones, about nine tenths of which are singletons. Germline V gene lookup returns CDR1 SGDLS and CDR2 YYNGEE. The V and J ends lost 0 bases and 6 bases respectively, with 22 bases between them. The CDR3 has 18 amino acids. These data come from a study of blood T cell repertoires in COVID-19. The clonotype comes from a man between 18 and 29 years old with active or convalescent COVID-19. The sequenced sample was peripheral blood. The chain carries TRBV9 and TRBJ2-1; D perhaps matches TRBD2 (6 bases). The CDR3 region is CASSVAGVAEAGPNEQFF. The CDR3 coding sequence is TGTGCCAGCAGCGTAGCGGGGGTAGCGGAAGCGGGTCCCAATGAGCAGTTCTTC.